A selection of T cell receptor beta chains follows, all from one sample in a study of T cell responses to AZD1222 COVID-19 vaccine. Sequencing was performed with immunoSEQ multiplex PCR; in TCRdb, only in-frame clones are kept and a portion is missing. Of over 45,000 clones in the sample, more than 70% were seen once. The specimen was peripheral blood, collected on day 0 of AZD1222 vaccination. The source is an adult in good health. CDR3s include the opening cysteine and the closing phenylalanine or tryptophan. A D gene is named only where the DNA matches it firmly. Clone size is not always given. Where it is, it says once, few, many or a class for expanded clones.

TRBV27,TRBJ1-2,-,-,CASSSRGVFGYTF,TGTGCCAGCAGTTCCCGGGGAGTTTTTGGCTACACCTTC
TRBV4-1,TRBJ2-1,-,TRBD2,CASSKTSGSSNEQFF,TGCGCCAGCAGCAAGACTAGCGGGAGCTCTAATGAGCAGTTCTTC
TRBV7-8,TRBJ1-1,-,-,CASSRDWLGTEAFF,TGTGCCAGCAGCCGAGACTGGCTGGGCACTGAAGCTTTCTTT
TRBV6-6,TRBJ1-4,once,TRBD1,CASKPGQGSEKLFF,TGTGCCAGCAAACCGGGACAGGGGAGTGAAAAACTGTTTTTT
TRBV29-1,TRBJ2-3,-,TRBD2,CSVAGVAGGFSTDTQYF,TGCAGCGTTGCCGGGGTAGCGGGAGGGTTTAGCACAGATACGCAGTATTTT
TRBV7-9,TRBJ1-1,-,TRBD1,CASSRDRGSFMNTEAFF,TGTGCCAGCAGCCGCGACAGGGGGAGCTTCATGAACACTGAAGCTTTCTTT
TRBV19,TRBJ1-2,few,-,CAILIGVSYGYTF,TGTGCCATTCTCATAGGCGTTAGCTATGGCTACACCTTC
TRBV9,TRBJ2-3,few,-,CASSRSTDTQYF,TGTGCCAGCAGCAGGAGCACAGATACGCAGTATTTT
TRBV29-1,TRBJ2-1,-,TRBD1,CSVDPGTGGGYNEQFF,TGCAGCGTTGACCCAGGGACAGGGGGAGGATACAATGAGCAGTTCTTC
TRBV10-3,TRBJ2-1,-,-,CAISGTSPSSYNEQFF,TGTGCCATCAGTGGGACTTCTCCCAGCTCCTACAATGAGCAGTTCTTC
TRBV18,TRBJ2-5,-,-,CASSVTGSGETQYF,TGTGCCAGCTCAGTAACCGGGTCGGGGGAGACCCAGTACTTC
TRBV23-1,TRBJ2-1,-,-,CASSPTSVYNEQFF,TGCGCCAGCAGTCCAACGTCCGTATACAATGAGCAGTTCTTC
TRBV6-5,TRBJ2-7,-,-,CASRTGGGAYEQYF,TGTGCCAGCAGAACGGGCGGTGGAGCCTACGAGCAGTACTTC
TRBV28,TRBJ1-2,-,TRBD1,CASRTTGGLIYGYTF,TGTGCCAGCAGAACGACAGGGGGCCTTATCTATGGCTACACCTTC
TRBV6-5,TRBJ2-7,-,-,CASSRGTGEYEQYF,TGTGCCAGCAGCCGAGGGACTGGCGAATACGAGCAGTACTTC
TRBV24-1,TRBJ1-2,-,-,CATSDPSTAHYGYTF,TGTGCCACCAGTGATCCTTCGACAGCCCACTATGGCTACACCTTC
TRBV6-5,TRBJ1-2,-,TRBD1,CASSPRQGPYGYTF,TGTGCCAGCAGTCCCCGACAGGGCCCCTATGGCTACACCTTC
TRBV5-4,TRBJ2-2,-,-,CASSPYTTGELFF,TGTGCCAGCAGCCCCTACACCACCGGGGAGCTGTTTTTT
TRBV3-1/TRBV3-2,TRBJ1-4,-,-,CASSQDFGQSNEKLFF,TGTGCCAGCAGCCAAGATTTTGGACAGAGTAATGAAAAACTGTTTTTT
TRBV3-1/TRBV3-2,TRBJ1-1,-,-,CASSQRTVTTEAFF,TGTGCCAGCAGCCAACGGACTGTGACCACTGAAGCTTTCTTT
TRBV10-1,TRBJ2-7,-,-,CASSQGYEQYF,TGCGCCAGCAGTCAGGGGTACGAGCAGTACTTC
TRBV6-1,TRBJ1-6,-,TRBD1,CASSESGQGNSPLHF,TGTGCCAGCAGTGAGTCGGGACAGGGGAATTCACCCCTCCACTTT
TRBV9,TRBJ2-5,-,-,CASSAPGAWETQYF,TGTGCCAGCAGCGCTCCAGGGGCTTGGGAGACCCAGTACTTC
TRBV24-1,TRBJ1-2,-,TRBD1,CATSDYGEQGTYGYTF,TGTGCCACCAGTGATTATGGAGAACAGGGGACCTATGGCTACACCTTC
TRBV6-5,TRBJ1-2,once,-,CASSYRGRPNYGYTF,TGTGCCAGCAGTTACCGGGGCAGGCCCAACTATGGCTACACCTTC
TRBV7-2,TRBJ2-7,-,-,CASSLDRGTTYEQYF,TGTGCCAGCAGCTTAGATCGGGGGACAACCTACGAGCAGTACTTC
TRBV28,TRBJ1-6,-,-,CASSLLRENSPLHF,TGTGCCAGCAGTTTATTAAGAGAAAATTCACCCCTCCACTTT
TRBV7-9,TRBJ2-3,-,TRBD2,CASSFGTSGRGYTDTQYF,TGTGCCAGCAGCTTTGGCACTAGCGGGAGGGGATACACAGATACGCAGTATTTT
TRBV19,TRBJ2-7,-,-,CASSITITLYEQYF,TGTGCCAGTAGTATAACCATAACTCTCTACGAGCAGTACTTC
TRBV27,TRBJ1-5,-,-,CASSPGWSNQPQHF,TGTGCCAGCAGTCCCGGTTGGAGCAATCAGCCCCAGCATTTT
TRBV19,TRBJ1-1,-,-,CASSIQVGMNTEAFF,TGTGCCAGTAGTATACAGGTAGGGATGAACACTGAAGCTTTCTTT
TRBV5-1,TRBJ2-3,-,TRBD1,CASSMGQVGTDTQYF,TGCGCCAGCAGCATGGGACAGGTTGGCACAGATACGCAGTATTTT
TRBV28,TRBJ1-1,-,-,CASSFWGTEAFF,TGTGCCAGCAGTTTCTGGGGCACTGAAGCTTTCTTT
TRBV29-1,TRBJ1-1,-,-,CSVEEGGSHTEAFF,TGCAGCGTTGAAGAAGGGGGTTCTCACACTGAAGCTTTCTTT
TRBV7-9,TRBJ1-6,-,-,CASSQGFDQGNSPLHF,TGTGCCAGCAGCCAAGGGTTTGACCAGGGAAATTCACCCCTCCACTTT
TRBV7-2,TRBJ2-5,-,TRBD2,CASSLDGSGRSETQYF,TGTGCCAGCAGCTTAGATGGTAGCGGGAGATCTGAGACCCAGTACTTC
TRBV6-2/TRBV6-3,TRBJ1-2,few,-,CASSHLPGARGYTF,TGTGCCAGCAGTCACCTCCCCGGGGCTCGCGGCTACACCTTC
TRBV19,TRBJ1-5,-,TRBD1,CASSRRQGSNQPQHF,TGTGCCAGTAGTAGGAGACAGGGTAGCAATCAGCCCCAGCATTTT
TRBV4-1,TRBJ1-2,-,TRBD1,CASSPGTVAYGYTF,TGCGCCAGCAGCCCCGGGACAGTCGCCTATGGCTACACCTTC
TRBV6-5,TRBJ1-3,-,TRBD1,CASSRQGSRGNTIYF,TGTGCCAGCAGTCGACAGGGATCGAGGGGAAACACCATATATTTT
TRBV12-3/TRBV12-4,TRBJ1-5,-,-,CASSLRGAQPQHF,TGTGCCAGCAGTTTGCGGGGGGCTCAGCCCCAGCATTTT